The 6 T cell receptor beta chains below all came from one sample that was sequenced in a study of human T cells and chemical hapten exposure. From the RACE reads, TCRdb called clonotypes with MiXCR, one entry per CDR3 protein. The sample yields about 82,000 distinct CDR3 sequences, around 9.3% seen once. Time point reported: patch test 2, 6 weeks after DPC sensitization. Treatment noted: therapeutic diphenylcyclopropenone sensitization with weekly scalp DPC. The sample here was whole blood, taken in connection with sensitization to the hapten diphenylcyclopropenone (DPC). These TCRs come from a woman aged 50 to 60 with alopecia areata. Some clones in this sample may be carry-over from other donors' samples.

The gene calls are TRBV7-2 and TRBJ2-7; 10 bases match TRBD2. Germline V gene data show CDR1 as SGHTA and CDR2 as FQGNSA. V lost 5 bases, J lost 3 bases, and 7 bases stayed unmatched. CDR3 length equals 15 residues. The CDR3 spells CASSPHSGRSYEQYF. CDR3 sequence (DNA): TGTGCCAGCAGCCCACATAGCGGGAGGAGCTACGAGCAGTACTTC.

This clonotype occurred a few times. The chain joins TRBV5-6 to TRBJ1-5; D is unclear. From germline, CDR1 is SGHDT and CDR2 YYEEEE. This CDR3 has 15 amino acids. V lost 1 base and J 2 bases, leaving 10 bases between the germline ends. The CDR3 is CASSLWGMGNQPQHF. CDR3 coding DNA: TGTGCCAGCAGCTTGTGGGGAATGGGCAATCAGCCCCAGCATTTT.

CDR3 bases: TGTGCCAGCAGTCACAGGGGAGGGATGAGCAATCAGCCCCAGCATTTT. It codes for CASSHRGGMSNQPQHF. The chain is built from TRBV6-2 or TRBV6-3 and TRBJ1-5, with 7 bases that match TRBD1. The length of the CDR3 is 16 residues. In germline, CDR1 is MNHEY, CDR2 SVGEGT. V trimming: 5 bases; J trimming: 1 base; junction bases outside the gene matches: 8.

This clonotype was recorded at least ten times. The V and J genes are TRBV7-2 and TRBJ2-5; 15 bases line up with TRBD2. In germline, CDR1 is SGHTA, CDR2 FQGNSA. The CDR3 length is 16 residues. The V gene end was trimmed by 5 bases and the J gene end by 2 bases; junction bases not matched to a gene: 3. The CDR3 sequence: CASSSGTSGRQETQYF. The CDR3 DNA follows: TGTGCCAGCAGCAGCGGGACTAGCGGGAGGCAAGAGACCCAGTACTTC.

This clonotype was picked up a small number of times. The chain combines TRBV7-2 with TRBJ2-4, with TRBD1 matching over 8 bases. The V segment lost 1 base and the J segment 5 bases; nucleotides outside the gene matches: 10. The CDR3 has 17 residues. CDR1 and CDR2 from the germline V gene are SGHTA and FQGNSA. The CDR3 nucleotides read TGTGCCAGCAGCTTAGGCAGACAGGGGTGGATTGAAAACATTCAGTACTTC. This encodes CASSLGRQGWIENIQYF.

There are many counts of this clonotype. The CDR3: CASSLETGIHGYTF. The CDR3 DNA is TGTGCCAGCAGCCTCGAAACAGGGATCCATGGCTACACCTTC. The chain links TRBV7-9 to TRBJ1-2; D is possibly TRBD1 (6 bases). V lost 5 bases to trimming and J lost 6 bases, with 16 bases between them. Germline-derived CDR1 and CDR2 are SEHNR and FQNEAQ (reference sequence). CDR3 size: 14 residues.